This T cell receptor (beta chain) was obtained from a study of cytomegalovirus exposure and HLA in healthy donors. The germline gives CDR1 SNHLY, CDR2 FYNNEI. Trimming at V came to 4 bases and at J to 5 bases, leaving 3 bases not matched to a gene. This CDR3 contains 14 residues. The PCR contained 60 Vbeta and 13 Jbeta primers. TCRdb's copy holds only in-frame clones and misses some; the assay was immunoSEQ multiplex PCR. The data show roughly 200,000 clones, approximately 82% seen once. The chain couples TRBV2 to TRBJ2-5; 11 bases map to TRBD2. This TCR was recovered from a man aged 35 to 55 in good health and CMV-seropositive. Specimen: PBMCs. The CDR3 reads CASSGLAGPETQYF. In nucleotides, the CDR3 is TGTGCCAGCAGTGGACTAGCGGGGCCCGAGACCCAGTACTTC.